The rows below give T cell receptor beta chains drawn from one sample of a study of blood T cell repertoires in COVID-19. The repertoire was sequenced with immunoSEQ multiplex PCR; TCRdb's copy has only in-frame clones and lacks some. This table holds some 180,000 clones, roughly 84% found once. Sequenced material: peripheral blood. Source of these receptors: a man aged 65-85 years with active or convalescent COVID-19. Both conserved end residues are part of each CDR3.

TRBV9	CASSVVPGQPMEAKNIQYF
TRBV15	CATSQLQRGGYTF
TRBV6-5	CASSPLGAGDYEQYF
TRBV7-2	CASSLASSGASYEQYF
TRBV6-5	CASVLDTQETQYF
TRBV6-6	CASSTLARAYNEQFF
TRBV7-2	CASSLYRGREKLFF
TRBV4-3	CASSRKPGQGEDGQFF
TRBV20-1	CSASGGQRSYEQYF
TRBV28	CASSQPGQGKYGYTF
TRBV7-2	CASSLAPGIEQFF
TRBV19	CASSTPGLAEYTGELFF
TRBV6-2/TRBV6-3	CASSRQTGGNYGYTF
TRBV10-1	CASSEGDTGELFF
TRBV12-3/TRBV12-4	CASNTNYGYTF
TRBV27	CASSPGQGGGKLFF
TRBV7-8	CASSLPGGGWNTEAFF
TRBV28	CASSSPGEGNQPQHF
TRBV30	CAWGPKGSYEQYF
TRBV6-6	CASSFLGTGVDQPQHF
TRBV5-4	CASSHGARNTGAEQFF
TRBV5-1	CASSLRLFRESGELFF
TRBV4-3	CASSLRHGGTYEQYF
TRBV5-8	CASSLGQGAIQETQYF
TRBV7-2	CASTSDRREKLFF
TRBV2	CASATGVPPSEQFF
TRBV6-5	CASKVTGSWTEAFF
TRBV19	CASRKAGGVYNEQFF
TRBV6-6	CASNQVQGGEQYF
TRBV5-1	CASSPRGALTDTQYF
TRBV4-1	CASSQGRRVGTEAFF
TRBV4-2	CASSRRDYYNEQFF
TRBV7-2	CASSHGRSKAFF
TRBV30	CAWRAGSGNTIYF
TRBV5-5	CASRGGGGRPVAYNEQFF
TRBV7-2	CASSPSGRAPGELFF
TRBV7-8	CASSPRSRPVYTF
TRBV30	CACQGRANTGELFF
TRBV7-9	CASSLGDSPNTEAFF
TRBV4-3	CASSQGQVPETQYF
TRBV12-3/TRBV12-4	CASSSSLNTEAFF
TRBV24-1	CATSDLHRDVETQYF
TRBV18	CASSPSWESSNQPQHF
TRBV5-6	CASSSLAGGPHEQFF
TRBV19	CASSMGDRAAYNSPLHF
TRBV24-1	CATSDSTGAGETQYF